This T cell receptor beta chain comes out of a study of T cells after posttransplantation cyclophosphamide. Some clones are missing from TCRdb's copy, which holds only in-frame ones; the method was immunoSEQ multiplex PCR. Among 51,000 or so clones listed, 85% to 95% were seen once. The study, taken as a whole, reports: TRB overlap between skin or GI tissue T cells and blood was limited. Donor-recipient repertoire similarity was low at 1-2 months, rising over year one.

Remarks on this clone: What it recognizes is unknown.

The CDR3 contains 13 residues. Germline trimming cut 7 bases from V and 1 base from J; bases unmatched to any gene: 2. Germline V gene data show CDR1 as SGHRS and CDR2 as YFSETQ. V usage is TRBV5-1 and J usage is TRBJ1-1, with 9 bases identical to TRBD1. The receptor comes from a woman in her twenties or thirties in good health and a related stem cell transplant donor. The sequencing input was PBMCs. In DNA form, the CDR3 reads TGCGCCAGCGAGGGACAGGGGAACACTGAAGCTTTCTTT. It translates to CASEGQGNTEAFF.